This T cell receptor beta chain was sequenced for a study of spatial heterogeneity in lung cancer. The wider study: A total of some 70 untreated early-stage non-small cell lung cancer patients served as donors. Available PBMC from follow-up, collected a median of about two years after resection, underwent sequencing.

Sample time point: blood at routine non-recurrence follow-up after resection. Researchers sequenced whole RNA taken from tumor, nontumor lung or frozen PBMC without sorting. After removal of 4 bases from V and 0 bases from J, the junction contained 18 bases not matched to a gene. The CDR3 runs to 21 residues. Looked up from germline, CDR1 is SNHLY and CDR2 is FYNNEI. The study tagged each TCR cDNA molecule with a unique molecular identifier. In TCRdb, the 5' RACE reads were re-called with MiXCR into one record per CDR3 protein. Of about 47,000 distinct CDR3 sequences listed, roughly 7.4% were seen once; the top ten hold 35%.

The J gene is TRBJ1-5, the V gene TRBV2; 10 nucleotides line up with TRBD1. The sequence derives from a female donor with early-stage non-small cell lung cancer. Specimen: PBMCs, collected at follow-up. The CDR3 protein is CASSGVPPGQGTEYSNQPQHF. In DNA, the CDR3 is TGTGCCAGCAGTGGGGTGCCACCGGGACAGGGGACGGAGTATAGCAATCAGCCCCAGCATTTT.